The next 9 T cell receptor beta chains were all read from a single sample in a study of graft-versus-host responses after intestinal transplantation. TCRdb's table, derived via immunoSEQ multiplex PCR, lists solely in-frame clones and lacks some. The data contain about 98,000 clones, roughly 88% of them singletons. Here the sequenced sample was PBMCs, taken 255 days after intestinal transplant. The receptor source for this set is a human patient who received an intestinal transplant, so some T cells may come from the graft donor.

The chain has TRBV6-1 and TRBJ2-2; tentatively, D is TRBD1 or TRBD2 (6 bases each). Per germline, CDR1 MNHNS and CDR2 SASEGT. The CDR3 length is 15 residues. Between the trimmed V and J ends, which lost 2 bases and 6 bases, there was a span of 13 bases. The CDR3 is CASSEHPGEAGELFF. CDR3 DNA: TGTGCCAGCAGTGAACATCCAGGGGAGGCCGGGGAGCTGTTTTTT.

CDR3 bases: TGTGCCAGCAGTTTACGTAGTCCCCCCTCCCGTCAGGCCAATGAGCAGTTCTTC. The encoded protein is CASSLRSPPSRQANEQFF. The chain employs TRBV27 and TRBJ2-1, with unresolved D. From germline, CDR1 is MNHEY and CDR2 SMNVEV (reference sequence). The CDR3 extends over 18 amino acids. With 2 bases removed from V and 6 bases from J, the gap between germline ends came to 23 bases.

The chain carries TRBV2 and TRBJ2-5; TRBD1 is a possible D gene (6 bases). V gave up 4 bases and J gave up 5 bases, with 14 bases separating them. The length of the CDR3 is 14 residues. Germline-derived CDR1 and CDR2 are SNHLY and FYNNEI. This CDR3 reads CASSGGGPGETQYF. The CDR3 DNA reads TGTGCCAGCAGTGGAGGGGGACCGGGTGAGACCCAGTACTTC.

The chain joins TRBV5-4 to TRBJ2-7; 10 positions agree with TRBD2. V lost 4 bases and J lost 4; bases outside the gene matches: 5. This CDR3 is 14 amino acids long. Germline V gene sequence: CDR1 SGHNT, CDR2 YYREEE (reference sequence). The DNA of the CDR3 is TGTGCCAGCAGCGCCGCTAGCGGGGGTTACGAGCAGTACTTC. Its protein product is CASSAASGGYEQYF.

The chain employs TRBV15 and TRBJ2-1, with D tentatively TRBD1 (5 bases). The germline V gene has CDR1 LNHNV and CDR2 YYDKDF (reference sequence). The V gene lost 2 bases and the J gene lost 7 bases, with 9 bases spanning the gap. This CDR3 spans 13 amino acids. The DNA of the CDR3 is TGTGCCACCAGCAGACAGGGTGGTAATGAGCAGTTCTTC. Its translation is CATSRQGGNEQFF.

This sequence joins TRBV6-4 and TRBJ2-7; 10 bases map to TRBD1. J gave up 5 bases and V 10 bases, and 11 bases lay outside the gene matches. CDR3 length: 14 amino acids. CDR1 is MRHNA, CDR2 SNTAGT, per germline. This CDR3 reads CAITDRGREDEQYV. The DNA for the CDR3 is TGTGCCATCACCGACAGGGGGCGAGAGGACGAGCAGTACGTC.

The rearrangement joins TRBV7-9 to TRBJ2-3; weak D call: TRBD1 (5 bases). The CDR3 length is 16 residues. V was clipped by 3 bases and J by 2 bases, with 15 bases between them. The V gene's germline CDR1 is SEHNR and CDR2 FQNEAQ (reference sequence). The CDR3 nucleotides are TGTGCCAGCAGCTTCCCTGGGGCTGAGGCCACAGATACGCAGTATTTT. This gives the protein CASSFPGAEATDTQYF.

V is TRBV2 and J is TRBJ1-5, with unresolved D. This CDR3 region has 14 residues. The V end was cut by 11 bases, the J end by 1 base, with 15 bases between. Germline CDR1 is SNHLY and CDR2 is FYNNEI. Here the CDR3 DNA reads TGTGCCTGCCGGCGAGGAGCGAGCAATCAGCCCCAGCATTTT. It yields the protein CACRRGASNQPQHF.

The CDR3, as DNA: TGTGCCAGCAGCCTTGCAGGGGGGAGGCACAATGAGCAGTTCTTC. Its protein is CASSLAGGRHNEQFF. The chain combines TRBV5-6 with TRBJ2-1; D is perhaps TRBD1 (7 bases). Trimming took off 4 bases at V and 5 bases at J, with 16 bases between the two ends. Per the germline V gene, CDR1 is SGHDT and CDR2 is YYEEEE. The CDR3 consists of 15 residues.